The 26 T cell receptor beta chains listed next were all sequenced from one sample in a study of T cell responses to AZD1222 COVID-19 vaccine. The protocol was immunoSEQ multiplex PCR, while the TCRdb copy is restricted to in-frame clones and leaves out a portion. This sample has 150,000 to 200,000 clones; approximately 90% occur once, and the top ten carry 1.1% to 1.5%. Material: peripheral blood, obtained on day 0 of AZD1222 vaccination. The receptor set was obtained from an adult in good health.

The rearrangement joins TRBV7-9 to TRBJ2-3, with D perhaps given as TRBD1 or TRBD2 (5 bases each). This CDR3 has 16 residues. V shed 1 base and J shed 0 bases, with 11 bases lying between them. Looked up from germline, CDR1 is SEHNR and CDR2 is FQNEAQ (reference sequence). The CDR3 sequence: CASSLVVGPSTDTQYF. CDR3 in DNA: TGTGCCAGCAGCTTAGTAGTGGGACCTAGCACAGATACGCAGTATTTT. The full variable domain, its missing parts supplied by reference TRBV7-9 and TRBJ2-3, is DTGVSQNPRHKITKRGQNVTFRCDPISEHNRLYWYRQTLGQGPEFLTYFQNEAQLEKSRLLSDRFSAERPKGSFSTLEIQRTEQGDSAMYLCASSLVVGPSTDTQYFGPGTRLTVL.

The rearrangement uses TRBV10-3 and TRBJ1-1; tentative D call: TRBD1 (5 bases). Germline V gene sequence: CDR1 ENHRY, CDR2 SYGVKD. The CDR3 consists of 15 residues. The V gene lost 4 bases and the J gene lost 3 bases, with 15 bases spanning the gap. CDR3 loop: CAISATGRGDTEAFF. In DNA, the CDR3 is TGTGCCATCAGTGCAACGGGACGGGGTGACACTGAAGCTTTCTTT.

The rearrangement joins TRBV10-3 to TRBJ2-1; TRBD2 is a possible D gene (6 bases). Per the germline V gene, CDR1 is ENHRY and CDR2 is SYGVKD. The CDR3 loop spans 15 amino acids. Trimming took off 6 bases at V and 2 bases at J, with 14 bases between the two ends. The CDR3 is CAIRGLKGAYNEQFF. The CDR3 DNA sequence: TGTGCCATCAGAGGACTAAAAGGGGCCTACAATGAGCAGTTCTTC.

The chain joins TRBV7-2 to TRBJ1-6, with D possibly matching TRBD1 (6 bases). The V and J ends lost 3 bases and 7 bases respectively, with 10 bases between them. The V gene's germline CDR1 is SGHTA and CDR2 FQGNSA. The CDR3 covers 14 residues. As DNA, the CDR3 is TGTGCCAGCAGCTTGGACAGTGGCAATTCACCCCTCCACTTT. Translation: CASSLDSGNSPLHF.

This clone was seen a single time. The chain carries TRBV5-4 and TRBJ2-1, with no clear D. This CDR3 is 14 amino acids long. The germline V gene has CDR1 SGHNT and CDR2 YYREEE (reference sequence). V lost 4 bases to trimming and J lost 2 bases, with 10 bases between them. CDR3 in DNA: TGTGCCAGCAGCGGCCTTGGGGCCTACAATGAGCAGTTCTTC. Translation: CASSGLGAYNEQFF.

The J gene is TRBJ2-7, the V gene TRBV11-2, with 7 positions matching TRBD1. This CDR3 is built from 17 residues. The J segment lost 0 bases and the V segment lost 5 bases, leaving 13 bases of the junction unmatched. CDR1 SGHAT and CDR2 FQNNGV come from the germline V gene. In DNA form, the CDR3 reads TGTGCCAGCAGCCGTATACAGGGGACCCGAAGCTCCTACGAGCAGTACTTC. Translated, it gives CASSRIQGTRSSYEQYF.

The V and J genes are TRBV7-9 and TRBJ2-7; TRBD2 matches at 7 bases. Germline trimming cut 1 base from V and 9 bases from J; bases unmatched to any gene: 9. Germline V lookup: CDR1 SEHNR, CDR2 FQNEAQ (reference sequence). The CDR3 extends over 14 amino acids. CDR3 sequence reads: CASSLEEGRVSQYF. In DNA form, the CDR3 reads TGTGCCAGCAGCTTAGAGGAGGGGAGGGTGTCGCAGTACTTC.

The rearrangement uses TRBV5-1 and TRBJ1-5, with a possible D match to TRBD1 (5 bases). The germline V and J ends were trimmed by 4 bases and 3 bases, with 11 bases remaining between them. From germline, CDR1 is SGHRS and CDR2 YFSETQ. This CDR3 contains 14 residues. The CDR3 here is CASSAEGYNQPQHF. The DNA of the CDR3 is TGCGCCAGCAGCGCGGAGGGGTACAATCAGCCCCAGCATTTT.

This rearrangement joins TRBV7-9 to TRBJ2-7; the D gene is possibly TRBD2 (5 bases). This CDR3 has 13 amino acids. The germline V gene encodes CDR1 SEHNR and CDR2 FQNEAQ (reference sequence). The V end was cut by 1 base, the J end by 2 bases, with 6 bases between. The CDR3 reads CASSLELAYEQYF. The DNA for the CDR3 is TGTGCCAGCAGCTTAGAACTAGCCTACGAGCAGTACTTC. Variable domain in full (rest from reference TRBV7-9 and TRBJ2-7): DTGVSQNPRHKITKRGQNVTFRCDPISEHNRLYWYRQTLGQGPEFLTYFQNEAQLEKSRLLSDRFSAERPKGSFSTLEIQRTEQGDSAMYLCASSLELAYEQYFGPGTRLTVT.

The chain combines TRBV4-2 with TRBJ2-7; 9 bases are a match to TRBD2. Trimming took 1 base from V and 7 from J; bases not matched to a gene: 8. Per germline, CDR1 LGHNA and CDR2 YNFKEQ. This CDR3 comprises 15 residues. DNA of the CDR3: TGTGCCAGCAGCCAAGCACTAGCGGGCCGGGGGGAGCAGTACTTC. Its protein product is CASSQALAGRGEQYF.

The chain uses TRBV30 and TRBJ2-2, with 10 bases that match TRBD2. The CDR3 consists of 17 residues. V dropped 0 bases and J dropped 8; count of bases not matched to a gene: 12. Germline CDR1 and CDR2: GTSNPN and SVGIG (reference sequence). The CDR3 reads CAWSVARTSGARGELFF. The CDR3 DNA reads as TGTGCCTGGAGTGTTGCCCGTACTAGCGGGGCCAGGGGGGAGCTGTTTTTT.

This chain links TRBV28 with TRBJ1-5; perhaps TRBD1 as D (5 bases). In germline, CDR1 is MDHEN, CDR2 SYDVKM. The CDR3 has 13 amino acids. Deletions cut 2 bases from V and 3 bases from J, with 5 bases between. The CDR3 bases are TGTGCCAGCAGTTTAGGGGCCAATCAGCCCCAGCATTTT. The encoded protein is CASSLGANQPQHF.

The chain carries TRBV28 and TRBJ2-6, with D possibly TRBD1 on 6 matching bases. Germline CDR1 is MDHEN and CDR2 is SYDVKM. The CDR3 is 20 residues long. V was shortened by 4 bases and J by 1 base, with 23 bases between the two germline ends. The CDR3: CASSSEWVKDRGSGANVLTF. The DNA of the CDR3 is TGTGCCAGCAGTTCCGAGTGGGTAAAGGACAGAGGTTCTGGGGCCAACGTCCTGACTTTC.

This chain links TRBV18 with TRBJ1-1; D remains unclear. Deletions cut 5 bases from V and 4 bases from J, with 14 bases between. From germline, CDR1 is KGHSH and CDR2 LQKENI. This CDR3 is 14 amino acids long. The CDR3 DNA follows: TGTGCCAGCTCAGTGGGCAGGTCAGGCACTGAAGCTTTCTTT. The encoded protein is CASSVGRSGTEAFF.

In its sample, this clone was seen once. This chain uses TRBV7-9 with TRBJ1-5; unclear D gene. Germline V lookup: CDR1 SEHNR, CDR2 FQNEAQ (reference sequence). This CDR3 has 12 residues. The V end lost 6 bases, the J end lost 7 bases, and 10 bases lay between the germline ends. The CDR3 reads CASSQSWQPQHF. The CDR3 DNA follows: TGTGCCAGCAGTCAAAGTTGGCAGCCCCAGCATTTT.

The chain links TRBV27 to TRBJ1-2; no clear D gene. Trimming left V 1 base short and J 4 bases short, with 13 bases between. This CDR3 is built from 15 residues. CDR1 MNHEY and CDR2 SMNVEV come from the germline V gene (reference sequence). CDR3 loop: CASSLYRGGGYGYTF. The CDR3 nucleotides read TGTGCCAGCAGTTTATATCGGGGAGGTGGCTATGGCTACACCTTC.

This clone has just one count. The chain couples TRBV27 to TRBJ1-2; 7 bases align to TRBD1. The CDR3 length is 14 residues. Germline V gives CDR1 MNHEY, CDR2 SMNVEV (reference sequence). With 8 bases clipped from V and 4 bases from J, the junction kept 10 bases outside the gene matches. CDR3: CASGLQGISYGYTF. CDR3 DNA sequence: TGTGCCAGCGGATTACAGGGGATCTCCTATGGCTACACCTTC.

The rearrangement joins TRBV27 to TRBJ2-5; 7 bases line up with TRBD2. This CDR3 comprises 13 residues. Germline CDR1 and CDR2: MNHEY and SMNVEV (reference sequence). Trimming removed 3 bases from V and 5 bases from J; junction bases left unmatched: 3. The CDR3 sequence: CASSLVGGETQYF. The CDR3 DNA follows: TGTGCCAGCAGTTTGGTGGGAGGGGAGACCCAGTACTTC.

The rearrangement uses TRBV10-3 and TRBJ1-2, with D tentatively TRBD1 (5 bases). This CDR3 region has 15 residues. Per the germline V gene, CDR1 is ENHRY and CDR2 is SYGVKD. V lost 3 bases, J lost 0 bases, and 11 bases lay in between. CDR3 sequence (DNA): TGTGCCATCAGTGAAGGGGTCCTAGCTAACTATGGCTACACCTTC. Residues: CAISEGVLANYGYTF.

The chain joins TRBV10-3 to TRBJ1-2, with 7 bases matching TRBD1. The CDR3 is 16 residues long. V dropped 6 bases and J dropped 2; count of bases not matched to a gene: 12. Looked up from germline, CDR1 is ENHRY and CDR2 is SYGVKD. This chain's CDR3 is CAISPLRQGSNYGYTF. The CDR3 DNA reads as TGTGCCATCAGCCCCCTTCGACAGGGTTCAAACTATGGCTACACCTTC.

The chain employs TRBV7-2 and TRBJ2-7; 7 bases are a match to TRBD1. V shed 5 bases and J 0 bases; nucleotides not matched to a gene: 10. This CDR3 contains 16 residues. CDR1 and CDR2 from the germline V gene are SGHTA and FQGNSA. Here the CDR3 reads CASSPRQGFHSYEQYF. CDR3 coding DNA: TGTGCCAGCAGCCCAAGACAGGGTTTTCACTCCTACGAGCAGTACTTC.

The gene calls are TRBV19 and TRBJ2-1; D uncertain. CDR1 LNHDA and CDR2 SQIVND come from the germline V gene (reference sequence). CDR3 length equals 16 residues. Trimming cost V 0 bases and J 0 bases, with 9 bases left between them. In DNA form, the CDR3 reads TGTGCCAGTAGTATAGATAACCCTTACTCCTACAATGAGCAGTTCTTC. Its protein product is CASSIDNPYSYNEQFF.

The chain recombines TRBV28 with TRBJ2-3, with D tentatively TRBD2 (7 bases). The CDR3 sequence is 16 residues long. The germline CDR1 and CDR2 sequences are MDHEN and SYDVKM. Trimming took off 3 bases at V and 3 bases at J, with 16 bases between the two ends. The CDR3 sequence: CASSFLGGQSTDTQYF. CDR3 sequence (DNA): TGTGCCAGCAGTTTTCTCGGGGGGCAAAGTACAGATACGCAGTATTTT.

As DNA, the CDR3 is TGTGCCAGTGGAGTGGGGGGTCGAGAAAAACTGTTTTTT. This gives the protein CASGVGGREKLFF. The V call is TRBV19, the J call TRBJ1-4, with D maybe TRBD1 (5 bases). This CDR3 comprises 13 residues. The V gene's germline CDR1 is LNHDA and CDR2 SQIVND (reference sequence). V lost 8 bases to trimming and J lost 8 bases, with 15 bases between them.

The chain employs TRBV10-2 and TRBJ2-1, with TRBD2 matching 10 bases. The germline CDR1 and CDR2 sequences are WSHSY and SAAADI. The CDR3 has 15 residues. The trim removed 6 bases at V and 5 bases at J, leaving 7 bases unmatched. CDR3 loop: CASRDLGLADNEQFF. CDR3 nucleotide sequence: TGCGCCAGCAGGGACCTCGGACTAGCGGACAATGAGCAGTTCTTC.

The genes are TRBV19 and TRBJ2-3; tentatively, D is TRBD1 (6 bases). This CDR3 spans 15 amino acids. Germline assignment: CDR1 LNHDA and CDR2 SQIVND (reference sequence). V was trimmed by 5 bases and J by 0 bases, leaving 12 bases between them. CDR3: CASSLSGQSTDTQYF. The CDR3 DNA reads as TGTGCCAGTAGTCTCTCTGGACAGAGCACAGATACGCAGTATTTT.